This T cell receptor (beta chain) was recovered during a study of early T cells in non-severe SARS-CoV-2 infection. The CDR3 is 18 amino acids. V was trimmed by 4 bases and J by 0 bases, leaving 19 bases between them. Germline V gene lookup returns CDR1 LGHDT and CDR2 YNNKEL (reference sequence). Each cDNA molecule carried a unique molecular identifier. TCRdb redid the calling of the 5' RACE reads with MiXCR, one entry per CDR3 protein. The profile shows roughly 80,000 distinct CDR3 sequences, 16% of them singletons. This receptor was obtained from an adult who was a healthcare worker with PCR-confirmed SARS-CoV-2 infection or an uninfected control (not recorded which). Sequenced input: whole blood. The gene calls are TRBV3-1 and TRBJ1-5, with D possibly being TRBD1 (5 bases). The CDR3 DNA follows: TGTGCCAGCAGCCCCTGGGGGGGTGGGCAACATAGCAATCAGCCCCAGCATTTT. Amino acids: CASSPWGGGQHSNQPQHF.